The clone carrying this TCR beta chain has just one count. Its antigen is as yet unknown. This entry belongs to a study of radiotherapy plus CTLA-4 blockade in lung cancer. Study-wide background: Roughly 17% of enrolled patients responded objectively, and roughly 31% had disease control. Findings of the study overall: Among blood TCR repertoires after radiotherapy plus ipilimumab, tumor-derived clones expanded. The best prediction of response reportedly came from early blood T cell clone dynamics, with interferon-beta.

With ipilimumab providing CTLA-4 blockade, focal radiation was administered to patients who had chemo-refractory metastatic non-small-cell lung cancer. Trimming left V 5 bases short and J 3 bases short, with 11 bases between. The germline gives CDR1 SNHLY, CDR2 FYNNEI. The CDR3 has 13 residues. Only in-frame clones appear in the TCRdb table, and some are missing; sequencing was by immunoSEQ multiplex PCR. Of 65,000 to 95,000 clones listed, around 86% are singletons. The chain employs TRBV2 and TRBJ2-7; maybe TRBD1 (6 bases). Material: peripheral blood, obtained from a patient treated with radiotherapy plus ipilimumab. The source of this sequence is a human donor with non-small cell lung cancer that progressed on radiotherapy plus ipilimumab. The CDR3 protein is CASSRTDSYEQYF. The CDR3 DNA reads as TGTGCCAGCAGTAGGACAGATAGCTACGAGCAGTACTTC.